The 21 T cell receptor beta chains given below trace back to one sample, sequenced in a study of T cell changes during pregnancy in multiple sclerosis. Produced via immunoSEQ multiplex PCR; TCRdb's table is partial and in-frame only. The sample lists approximately 50,000 clones; approximately 90% were seen once. This material consisted of CD4+ T cells from peripheral blood mononuclear cells, taken after pregnancy. The source of these receptors is a female donor with multiple sclerosis, enrolled in a pregnancy study.

The V gene is TRBV2, the J gene TRBJ1-1; 8 bases agree with TRBD1. From germline, CDR1 is SNHLY and CDR2 FYNNEI. The V segment lost 6 bases and the J segment 5 bases; nucleotides outside the gene matches: 11. The CDR3 is 15 amino acids. The CDR3 reads CASRPFQGAGTEAFF. CDR3 DNA: TGTGCCAGCAGACCTTTTCAGGGGGCCGGGACTGAAGCTTTCTTT.

Only one count was recorded for this clone. The chain has TRBV7-2 and TRBJ2-3, with TRBD2 matching over 7 bases. In germline, CDR1 is SGHTA, CDR2 FQGNSA. The CDR3 spans 15 residues. The V gene end was trimmed by 8 bases and the J gene end by 0 bases; junction bases not matched to a gene: 8. The CDR3 DNA sequence: TGTGCCAGCTCGGGCGCGGGAGTTAGCACAGATACGCAGTATTTT. Translated: CASSGAGVSTDTQYF.

The chain is built from TRBV4-2 and TRBJ2-2, with 11 bases identical to TRBD2. Germline CDR1 and CDR2: LGHNA and YNFKEQ. V lost 1 base and J lost 3; bases outside the gene matches: 1. This CDR3 is 16 amino acids long. The CDR3 sequence is CASSQGGLADTGELFF. Written as DNA, the CDR3 is TGTGCCAGCAGCCAAGGGGGACTAGCGGACACCGGGGAGCTGTTTTTT.

The genes are TRBV6-4 and TRBJ1-1; 8 bases map to TRBD1. V was pared by 3 bases and J by 0 bases, with 9 bases of the junction left unmatched. The CDR3 runs to 17 residues. The germline V gene has CDR1 MRHNA and CDR2 SNTAGT. The CDR3 bases are TGTGCCAGCAGTGAAGGTACAGGGGGTGGGATGAACACTGAAGCTTTCTTT. Protein sequence: CASSEGTGGGMNTEAFF.

This chain connects TRBV12-5 to TRBJ2-1; D not resolved. The CDR3 is 11 residues long. Trimming took off 2 bases at V and 8 bases at J, with 4 bases between the two ends. Germline V gene sequence: CDR1 LGHNT, CDR2 FRNRAP. CDR3 bases: TGTGCTAGTGGTTTGCGCGATGAGCAGTTCTTC. This sequence encodes CASGLRDEQFF.

This chain joins TRBV7-2 and TRBJ1-2; a weak D match, TRBD1 (5 bases). The germline V and J ends were trimmed by 7 bases and 7 bases, with 19 bases remaining between them. There are 14 residues in the CDR3. In germline, CDR1 is SGHTA, CDR2 FQGNSA. CDR3 loop: CASTRGEGWGGYTF. The CDR3 DNA reads as TGTGCCAGCACCCGGGGGGAGGGCTGGGGTGGCTACACCTTC.

The rearrangement uses TRBV9 and TRBJ2-1; 7 nucleotides line up with TRBD2. CDR3 size: 15 residues. Germline CDR1 and CDR2: SGDLS and YYNGEE. After removal of 0 bases from V and 7 bases from J, the junction contained 7 bases not matched to a gene. Here the CDR3 DNA reads TGTGCCAGCAGCGTAGGCCTAGTGGGGGGGAATGAGCAGTTCTTC. Its translation is CASSVGLVGGNEQFF.

This chain joins TRBV5-1 and TRBJ2-1, with 7 bases lining up with TRBD1. The junction had 12 bases not matched to a gene; V was cut back by 9 bases and J by 6 bases. CDR3 length equals 14 residues. The germline V gene has CDR1 SGHRS and CDR2 YFSETQ. The CDR3 sequence is CATKPGQPSNEQFF. The CDR3 nucleotides read TGCGCCACCAAGCCGGGACAGCCCTCCAATGAGCAGTTCTTC.

The genes are TRBV19 and TRBJ2-1; 10 bases match TRBD1. Unmatched junction bases numbered 25, after V lost 4 bases and J lost 10 bases. Germline CDR1 LNHDA, CDR2 SQIVND (reference sequence). This CDR3 is built from 20 residues. For the CDR3, the DNA is TGTGCCAGTAGTACTCCCTTAGTTACCACTATAGACAGGGGGCTTAAGGAGCAGTTCTTC. Residues: CASSTPLVTTIDRGLKEQFF. Complete variable domain (other parts from reference TRBV19 and TRBJ2-1): DGGITQSPKYLFRKEGQNVTLSCEQNLNHDAMYWYRQDPGQGLRLIYYSQIVNDFQKGDIAEGYSVSREKKESFPLTVTSAQKNPTAFYLCASSTPLVTTIDRGLKEQFFGPGTRLTVL.

The genes are TRBV5-6 and TRBJ1-4; a weak D match, TRBD1 (5 bases). This CDR3 contains 14 residues. The V gene's germline CDR1 is SGHDT and CDR2 YYEEEE. Trimming pared 4 bases from V and 8 bases from J, leaving 15 bases between. The DNA of the CDR3 is TGTGCCAGCAGCAGGCAGGGCCAAAAAGAAAAACTGTTTTTT. Residues: CASSRQGQKEKLFF.

The chain employs TRBV27 and TRBJ2-1; 8 bases agree with TRBD2. The length of the CDR3 is 17 residues. Germline V gene sequence: CDR1 MNHEY, CDR2 SMNVEV (reference sequence). Unmatched junction bases numbered 13, after V lost 5 bases and J lost 4 bases. CDR3 nucleotide sequence: TGTGCCAGCAGTCAACAGCTAGCTAGCGGGTTTTACAATGAGCAGTTCTTC. It yields the protein CASSQQLASGFYNEQFF.

The rearrangement joins TRBV7-3 to TRBJ2-1, with TRBD2 identical over 9 bases. CDR3 length equals 14 residues. Germline lookup yields CDR1 SGHTA and CDR2 FQGTGA. With 2 bases clipped from V and 5 bases from J, the junction kept 1 base outside the gene matches. CDR3 region: CASSLPSGNNEQFF. The CDR3 bases are TGTGCCAGCAGCTTACCTAGCGGGAACAATGAGCAGTTCTTC.

The CDR3: CAWSVQSNTEAFF. In DNA form, the CDR3 reads TGTGCCTGGAGTGTACAGAGTAACACTGAAGCTTTCTTT. The gene calls are TRBV30 and TRBJ1-1, with D unresolved. The CDR3 extends over 13 amino acids. Trimming shortened V by 0 bases and J by 2 bases, and 7 bases separated the two germline ends. Germline-derived CDR1 and CDR2 are GTSNPN and SVGIG (reference sequence).

The rearrangement uses TRBV29-1 and TRBJ2-3; TRBD2 matches 13 bases. The CDR3 is 15 residues long. Germline V gene sequence: CDR1 SQVTM, CDR2 ANQGSEA. V trimming: 7 bases; J trimming: 2 bases; junction bases outside the gene matches: 6. CDR3 amino acids: CSARTSGSFTDTQYF. As DNA, the CDR3 is TGCAGCGCCCGGACTAGCGGGAGTTTCACAGATACGCAGTATTTT.

The chain has TRBV30 and TRBJ2-5; D is perhaps TRBD2 (6 bases). CDR3 size: 13 residues. Germline-derived CDR1 and CDR2 are GTSNPN and SVGIG (reference sequence). V lost 1 base, J lost 5 bases, and 11 bases lay in between. CDR3 region: CAWSEAGLETQYF. The CDR3 DNA reads as TGTGCCTGGAGTGAGGCGGGGCTGGAGACCCAGTACTTC.

This chain links TRBV15 with TRBJ2-5; D unresolved. Trimming stripped 1 base from V and 5 bases from J, with 5 bases between. CDR3 length: 12 amino acids. CDR1 and CDR2 (germline): LNHNV, YYDKDF (reference sequence). The CDR3 nucleotides are TGTGCCACCAGCAGAGTCCCGGAGACCCAGTACTTC. Protein product: CATSRVPETQYF.

The chain couples TRBV5-4 to TRBJ2-3; 9 bases line up with TRBD2. CDR1 is SGHNT, CDR2 YYREEE, per germline (reference sequence). This CDR3 is 15 amino acids long. After removal of 0 bases from V and 8 bases from J, the junction contained 7 bases not matched to a gene. CDR3 sequence (DNA): TGTGCCAGCAGCTTGGGGGCGGGAGGGCTTAGTACGCAGTATTTT. Its protein is CASSLGAGGLSTQYF.

This clone was detected only once. The CDR3 reads CASSLDAVGNTEAFF. In DNA form, the CDR3 reads TGCGCCAGCAGCTTGGATGCGGTGGGGAACACTGAAGCTTTCTTT. The V and J genes are TRBV5-1 and TRBJ1-1, with D hard to call. Trimming left V 0 bases short and J 1 base short, with 10 bases between. The CDR3 has 15 amino acids. CDR1 is SGHRS and CDR2 is YFSETQ in the germline V gene. Combining the CDR3 with reference TRBV5-1 and TRBJ1-1 gives the whole variable domain KAGVTQTPRYLIKTRGQQVTLSCSPISGHRSVSWYQQTPGQGLQFLFEYFSETQRNKGNFPGRFSGRQFSNSRSEMNVSTLELGDSALYLCASSLDAVGNTEAFFGQGTRLTVV.

The rearrangement links TRBV14 to TRBJ2-7, with 9 bases aligning to TRBD1. There are 16 residues in the CDR3. Losses at the gene ends were 4 bases for V and 3 bases for J; bases not matched to a gene: 10. In germline, CDR1 is SGHDN, CDR2 FVKESK. CDR3 protein: CASSPHRDRVIYEQYF. In DNA form, the CDR3 reads TGTGCCAGCAGCCCCCACCGGGACAGGGTTATCTACGAGCAGTACTTC. The whole variable domain, filled in from reference TRBV14 and TRBJ2-7, reads EAGVTQFPSHSVIEKGQTVTLRCDPISGHDNLYWYRRVMGKEIKFLLHFVKESKQDESGMPNNRFLAERTGGTYSTLKVQPAELEDSGVYFCASSPHRDRVIYEQYFGPGTRLTVT.

The chain links TRBV6-1 to TRBJ2-1; 7 nucleotides match TRBD2. From germline, CDR1 is MNHNS and CDR2 SASEGT. The CDR3 is 14 residues long. V shed 4 bases and J 3 bases; nucleotides not matched to a gene: 3. CDR3 sequence (DNA): TGTGCCAGCAGTGGGCTAGCGGTCTACAATGAGCAGTTCTTC. Translation: CASSGLAVYNEQFF.

The gene calls are TRBV6-6 and TRBJ1-2; D is uncertain. This CDR3 is built from 15 residues. CDR1 is MNHNY, CDR2 SVGAGI, per germline (reference sequence). V shed 3 bases and J shed 8 bases, with 19 bases lying between them. The chain's CDR3 is CASSYLVGGNDGYTF. Here the CDR3 DNA reads TGTGCCAGCAGTTATTTAGTCGGAGGAAATGACGGCTACACCTTC.